The T cell receptor beta chain described here comes from a study of blood T cell repertoires in COVID-19. Overall study: Italy, Spain and the United States were the sources of the convalescent and acute COVID-19 samples. T cells, B-cell-depleted T cells, or PBMCs provided the cDNA or gDNA that served as material.

Data came from immunoSEQ multiplex PCR; TCRdb stores just in-frame clones and leaves some out. This sample has approximately 150,000 clones, with about four fifths found just once. Trimming removed 8 bases at V and 3 bases at J, with 10 bases between. This CDR3 is built from 11 residues. Germline CDR1 is SQVTM and CDR2 is ANQGSEA. This clonotype originated in a human donor with acute or convalescent COVID-19. The donor label of this sample is uncertain. Specimen: peripheral blood. J is TRBJ1-1 and V is TRBV29-1, with TRBD1 as a possible D gene (5 bases). This CDR3 reads CSIPGYTEAFF. The CDR3 DNA sequence: TGCAGCATTCCAGGGTACACTGAAGCTTTCTTT.